This T cell receptor (beta chain) was identified during a study of blood T cell repertoires in COVID-19 (dated by TCRdb to about 2020). With respect to the entire study: Samples covering the acute and convalescent phases of COVID-19 were provided by collaborators in the United States, Italy and Spain. The material from the prospective study consisted of cDNA or gDNA derived from T cells, B-cell-depleted T cells, or PBMCs. Deeply sampled blood TCRbeta repertoires from subjects exposed to, actively infected with, or recovered from COVID-19 were included in the dataset. The repertoires were made available in a free public database intended to serve as a resource for research on the immune response to SARS-CoV-2. Samples came from the ongoing ImmuneRACE study (first 160 participants) plus 1,254 subjects from 6 global collaborators. A de-identified subject ID, COVID-19 status, age in years and sex were almost always included in the sample metadata. HLA class I and class II types, where available, came from metadata supplied by the sample provider rather than from assay-based typing.

In Seattle, one collaborating source enrolled patients while the infection was active and tracked those patients longitudinally over the course of disease. The collaborating institutions used their own protocols to collect whole blood in K2EDTA tubes. Collaborator samples were shipped for TCRbeta analysis as frozen whole blood, isolated PBMCs, or DNA extracted from either sample type. To note about this clone: Its antigen is unknown. No base quality values were provided; no much bigger clone lies one nucleotide off.

CDR1 GTSNPN and CDR2 SVGIG are derived from the germline V gene (reference sequence). Including the terminal cysteine and phenylalanine, the CDR3 comprises 11 residues. The DNA shown is the 33-base CDR3, in frame from base 1. V is cut back by 2 bases and J by 11 bases, with 4 bases in the junction unmatched. TCRbeta CDR3 regions were amplified from genomic DNA using the immunoSEQ Assay, a bias-controlled multiplex PCR. The study's own analysis went as follows. The number of nucleated cells in each sample was estimated from the amplification of reference gene primers within the assay. To quantify the absolute abundance of each unique TCRbeta CDR3 rearrangement, sequence reads were collapsed and filtered. Productive Simpson clonality was computed per sample as the square root of Simpson's diversity index over productive rearrangements. TCRdb holds this immuneACCESS table with in-frame rearrangements only. Some clones are missing; in checked studies, unresolved V genes explain under half, and the rest has no known cause. The V and J calls and clone size were taken over from that table, and D and trimming were inferred from the DNA. This sample lists 150,000 or so clones; around 85% were detected once. Of the sample, approximately 0.6% is held by the ten largest clones.

The study at large found these results: Clinical and demographic metadata were provided uncurated, with the amount varying by source and participant.

Sequenced input: peripheral blood. This clonotype originated in a man in his fifties or sixties with COVID-19, enrolled during active disease. The chain was built from TRBV30 and TRBJ1-1; 8 central nucleotides agree with TRBD1. The DNA reads as follows: TGTGCCTGGAGTTTGGACAGGGACGCTTTCTTT. The resulting protein is CAWSLDRDAFF. The entire variable domain, with the stretches around the CDR3 drawn from the reference TRBV30 and TRBJ1-1 proteins, is SQTIHQWPATLVQPVGSPLSLECTVEGTSNPNLYWYRQAAGRGLQLLFYSVGIGQISSEVPQNLSASRPQDRQFILSSKKLLLSDSGFYLCAWSLDRDAFFGQGTRLTVV.